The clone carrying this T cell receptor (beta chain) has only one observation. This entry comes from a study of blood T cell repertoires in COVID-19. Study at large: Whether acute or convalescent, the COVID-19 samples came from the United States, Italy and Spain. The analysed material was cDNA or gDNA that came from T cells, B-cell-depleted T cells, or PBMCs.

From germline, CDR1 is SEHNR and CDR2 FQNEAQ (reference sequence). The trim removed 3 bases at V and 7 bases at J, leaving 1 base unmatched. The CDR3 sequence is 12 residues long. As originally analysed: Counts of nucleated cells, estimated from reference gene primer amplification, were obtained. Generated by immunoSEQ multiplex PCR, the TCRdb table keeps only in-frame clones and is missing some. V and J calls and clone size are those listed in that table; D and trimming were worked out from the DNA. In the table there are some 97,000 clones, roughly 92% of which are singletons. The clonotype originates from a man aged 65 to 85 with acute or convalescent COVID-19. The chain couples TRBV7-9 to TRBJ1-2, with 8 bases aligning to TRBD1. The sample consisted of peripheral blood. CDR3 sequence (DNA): TGTGCCAGCAGCTTCGGACAGGGTGGCTACACCTTC. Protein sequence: CASSFGQGGYTF.